Shown below are 16 T cell receptor beta chains from a single sample sequenced in a study of T cell responses to AZD1222 COVID-19 vaccine. The repertoire was sequenced with immunoSEQ multiplex PCR; TCRdb's copy has only in-frame clones and lacks some. The data contain 180,000 or so clones, about 90% of them singletons. Here the sequenced sample was peripheral blood, taken 28 days after the second AZD1222 dose. The receptors were sampled from an adult who received the AZD1222 COVID-19 vaccine.

In nucleotides, the CDR3 is TGTGCCAGCAGTTACATCTCCGGGCTAGCGGTCACAGATACGCAGTATTTT. Protein sequence: CASSYISGLAVTDTQYF. This chain uses TRBV6-2 or TRBV6-3 with TRBJ2-3, with TRBD2 identical over 7 bases. The CDR3 totals 17 residues. V lost 2 bases and J lost 2; bases outside the gene matches: 10. Germline V lookup: CDR1 MNHEY, CDR2 SVGEGT.

V usage is TRBV6-5 and J usage is TRBJ1-1; D uncertain. The V and J ends lost 0 bases and 3 bases respectively, with 8 bases between them. Germline CDR1 and CDR2: MNHEY and SVGAGI. The CDR3 consists of 14 residues. CDR3 nucleotides: TGTGCCAGCAGTTACTCTTTGTGGGACACTGAAGCTTTCTTT. Translation gives CASSYSLWDTEAFF.

The chain has TRBV19 and TRBJ1-1; no firm D call. V gave up 7 bases and J gave up 4 bases, with 22 bases separating them. Germline V gene lookup returns CDR1 LNHDA and CDR2 SQIVND (reference sequence). The CDR3 is 16 amino acids. DNA for the CDR3: TGTGCCAGTACCTCATATATGGCCTCCCGGGGCACTGAAGCTTTCTTT. Amino acid sequence: CASTSYMASRGTEAFF.

The chain combines TRBV30 with TRBJ2-1; D might be TRBD1 (5 bases). CDR1 is GTSNPN and CDR2 is SVGIG in the germline V gene (reference sequence). This CDR3 has 14 amino acids. V dropped 7 bases and J dropped 0 bases, with 13 bases sitting between them. Here the CDR3 reads CASLPGYSYNEQFF. Here the CDR3 DNA reads TGTGCCTCGCTCCCAGGGTACTCCTACAATGAGCAGTTCTTC.

The chain employs TRBV19 and TRBJ1-5; 9 nucleotides align to TRBD1. The V gene's germline CDR1 is LNHDA and CDR2 SQIVND (reference sequence). The CDR3 is 14 residues long. J gave up 11 bases and V 6 bases, and 11 bases lay outside the gene matches. CDR3 protein: CASRRTGETNAQHF. CDR3 coding DNA: TGTGCCAGTAGGCGGACAGGGGAAACCAATGCCCAGCATTTT.

The gene calls are TRBV30 and TRBJ1-4; no reliable D call. Between the trimmed V and J ends, which lost 4 bases and 5 bases, there was a span of 11 bases. Germline V gene lookup returns CDR1 GTSNPN and CDR2 SVGIG (reference sequence). This CDR3 has 13 residues. CDR3 in amino acids: CAWTAGPNEKLFF. The CDR3 coding sequence is TGTGCCTGGACCGCAGGTCCCAATGAAAAACTGTTTTTT.

This clone has only one observation. The chain employs TRBV19 and TRBJ1-4, with D unclear. The CDR3 extends over 12 amino acids. Germline values: CDR1 LNHDA, CDR2 SQIVND (reference sequence). V was cut by 3 bases and J by 6 bases, with 5 bases left in between. The DNA for the CDR3 is TGTGCCAGTAGTATTCTCGATGAAAAACTGTTTTTT. This encodes CASSILDEKLFF.

The CDR3 loop reads CASSGSMAGVWDEQFF. DNA for the CDR3: TGTGCCAGTAGTGGGTCAATGGCGGGAGTATGGGATGAGCAGTTCTTC. The V call is TRBV19, the J call TRBJ2-1; 7 nucleotides line up with TRBD2. The V gene end was trimmed by 5 bases and the J gene end by 8 bases; junction bases not matched to a gene: 15. Germline values: CDR1 LNHDA, CDR2 SQIVND (reference sequence). CDR3 length equals 16 residues.

This chain uses TRBV20-1 with TRBJ1-1, with D hard to call. V was clipped by 7 bases and J by 0 bases, with 6 bases between them. The CDR3 covers 11 residues. Germline V gene data show CDR1 as DFQATT and CDR2 as SNEGSKA (reference sequence). CDR3 amino acids: CSGGLNTEAFF. CDR3 nucleotide sequence: TGCAGTGGAGGGCTGAACACTGAAGCTTTCTTT.

This clone was detected once. The chain recombines TRBV7-9 with TRBJ1-2; 9 nucleotides align to TRBD1. This CDR3 comprises 15 residues. Germline CDR1 reads SEHNR; CDR2 reads FQNEAQ (reference sequence). J lost 3 bases, V lost 5 bases, and 7 bases had no gene match. For the CDR3, the DNA is TGTGCCAGCAGCCCCCGGGACAGGGTCGACTATGGCTACACCTTC. As protein: CASSPRDRVDYGYTF.

The chain carries TRBV20-1 and TRBJ1-5; D uncertain. The CDR3 length is 11 residues. The V gene lost 4 bases and the J gene lost 7 bases, with 8 bases spanning the gap. Germline V gene lookup returns CDR1 DFQATT and CDR2 SNEGSKA (reference sequence). DNA of the CDR3: TGCAGTGCTACCGGAGGGCAGCCCCAGCATTTT. Its protein product is CSATGGQPQHF.

This sequence joins TRBV7-9 and TRBJ2-7; tentatively, D is TRBD2 (6 bases). CDR3 size: 13 residues. Per the germline V gene, CDR1 is SEHNR and CDR2 is FQNEAQ (reference sequence). V was cut by 4 bases and J by 5 bases, with 12 bases left in between. CDR3 protein: CASSSGTSNEQYF. The CDR3 region has the DNA TGTGCCAGCAGCTCCGGGACTTCAAACGAGCAGTACTTC.

The rearrangement joins TRBV18 to TRBJ2-7; TRBD1 might be the D (6 bases). This CDR3 comprises 14 residues. Between the trimmed V and J ends, which lost 6 bases and 7 bases, there was a span of 19 bases. CDR1 is KGHSH, CDR2 LQKENI, per germline. The CDR3 DNA reads TGTGCCAGCTCCAAAGGGGCAGGGGTGGAAGAGCAGTACTTC. This codes for CASSKGAGVEEQYF.

The CDR3 is CASSTSGSSYRDTQYF. The CDR3 DNA is TGTGCCAGCAGCACTAGCGGGAGTTCGTACAGAGATACGCAGTATTTT. This rearrangement joins TRBV27 to TRBJ2-3; 11 nucleotides agree with TRBD2. V gave up 6 bases and J gave up 5 bases; unmatched junction bases: 10. The CDR3 contains 16 residues. From germline, CDR1 is MNHEY and CDR2 SMNVEV (reference sequence).

This sequence joins TRBV6-2 or TRBV6-3 and TRBJ2-7; TRBD1 might be the D (6 bases). The ends were cut back, 5 bases at V and 3 bases at J, with 14 bases in the middle. Per germline, CDR1 MNHEY and CDR2 SVGEGT. This CDR3 region has 14 residues. Here the CDR3 reads CASSRLTGGYEQYF. DNA for the CDR3: TGTGCCAGCAGTCGCCTGACAGGCGGCTACGAGCAGTACTTC.

This chain joins TRBV28 and TRBJ1-6; the D is unclear. Germline V gives CDR1 MDHEN, CDR2 SYDVKM. The length of the CDR3 is 13 residues. With 3 bases removed from V and 3 bases from J, the gap between germline ends came to 3 bases. The CDR3 loop reads CASSFNYNSPLHF. CDR3 sequence (DNA): TGTGCCAGCAGTTTCAACTATAATTCACCCCTCCACTTT.